Shown below are 11 T cell receptor beta chains from a single sample sequenced in a study of CD8 T cells in Susac syndrome. With random hexamers, 0.5 to 1 ug RNA was reverse transcribed. TCRdb itself ran the immunoSEQ multiplex PCR reads through MiXCR, one entry per CDR3 protein. The sample consists of about 130,000 distinct CDR3 sequences, 75% to 90% of them appearing once. Sequences were obtained from CD8+ T cells from PBMCs. The receptors stem from a human donor with multiple sclerosis.

This clonotype was picked up a small number of times. Germline and junction disagree at one end, which may indicate a read error. The chain links TRBV20-1 to TRBJ2-1, with 11 bases fitting TRBD2. The CDR3 runs 18 residues. CDR1 and CDR2 (germline): DFQATT, SNEGSKA (reference sequence). The CDR3 region is CSAGSLAGGYSSYNEQFF. The DNA of the CDR3 is TGCAGTGCTGGGAGCCTAGCGGGAGGCTATTCCTCCTATAATGAGCAGTTCTTC.

The rearrangement links TRBV27 to TRBJ2-3; D uncertain. V was pared by 1 base and J by 1 base, with 9 bases between. Germline V gene lookup returns CDR1 MNHEY and CDR2 SMNVEV (reference sequence). This CDR3 has 15 amino acids. The CDR3 nucleotides read TGTGCCAGCAGTTTATATGGTATGGGCACAGATACGCAGTATTTT. Translated: CASSLYGMGTDTQYF.

This chain links TRBV5-1 with TRBJ2-1, with TRBD2 identical over 10 bases. The germline V gene encodes CDR1 SGHRS and CDR2 YFSETQ. Unmatched junction bases numbered 9, after V lost 4 bases and J lost 8 bases. CDR3 length: 15 amino acids. The CDR3 loop reads CASSPLAGVRDEQFF. DNA for the CDR3: TGCGCCAGCAGCCCCCTAGCGGGGGTACGCGATGAGCAGTTCTTC.

The chain uses TRBV20-1 and TRBJ1-6; D not resolved. Trimming removed 0 bases from V and 0 bases from J, with 12 bases in between. Germline V CDR1 and CDR2: DFQATT, SNEGSKA (reference sequence). CDR3 length: 17 residues. In nucleotides, the CDR3 is TGCAGTGCTAGAGATCCCGTTACGAGCTCCTATAATTCACCCCTCCACTTT. Translating it yields CSARDPVTSSYNSPLHF.

This clonotype was counted between two and nine times. CDR3 region: CSGELPLYNEQFF. In DNA, the CDR3 is TGCAGTGGGGAGTTGCCTTTATACAATGAGCAGTTCTTC. The chain joins TRBV20-1 to TRBJ2-1; D is perhaps TRBD2 (5 bases). The CDR3 sequence is 13 residues long. Germline V gene data show CDR1 as DFQATT and CDR2 as SNEGSKA (reference sequence). V was cut by 7 bases and J by 4 bases, with 14 bases left in between.

This chain links TRBV29-1 with TRBJ2-3; D possibly corresponds to TRBD1 (6 bases). In germline, CDR1 is SQVTM, CDR2 ANQGSEA. CDR3 size: 14 residues. Trimming removed 5 bases at V and 4 bases at J, with 16 bases between. The CDR3 reads CSVWTAREPDTQYF. Written as DNA, the CDR3 is TGCAGCGTTTGGACAGCCCGAGAGCCAGATACGCAGTATTTT.

The chain joins TRBV19 to TRBJ2-5; TRBD1 matches at 8 bases. CDR1 is LNHDA and CDR2 is SQIVND in the germline V gene (reference sequence). V lost 8 bases, J lost 5 bases, and 4 bases stayed unmatched. The length of the CDR3 is 12 residues. DNA for the CDR3: TGTGCCAGTGGACAGGGTTGGGAGACCCAGTACTTC. This sequence encodes CASGQGWETQYF.

This clonotype was counted once. The J gene is TRBJ2-7, the V gene TRBV7-9; no clear D. V was pared by 6 bases and J by 0 bases, with 9 bases between. The length of the CDR3 is 13 residues. The germline V gene encodes CDR1 SEHNR and CDR2 FQNEAQ (reference sequence). Here the CDR3 reads CASSYMSSYEQYF. As DNA, the CDR3 is TGTGCCAGCAGTTACATGTCCTCCTACGAGCAGTACTTC.

This clonotype has more than one count but fewer than ten. The V and J genes are TRBV4-1 and TRBJ1-5, with D uncertain. The V end lost 2 bases, the J end lost 0 bases, and 5 bases lay between the germline ends. CDR1 is MGHRA and CDR2 is YSYEKL in the germline V gene. CDR3 size: 14 residues. The CDR3 loop reads CASSQSGSNQPQHF. The CDR3 DNA reads as TGCGCCAGCAGCCAATCAGGTAGCAATCAGCCCCAGCATTTT.

This chain uses TRBV7-9 with TRBJ1-2, with a weak D call TRBD1 (5 bases). V was pared by 2 bases and J by 6 bases, with 19 bases between. Germline CDR1 SEHNR, CDR2 FQNEAQ (reference sequence). The CDR3 extends over 16 amino acids. CDR3 sequence (DNA): TGTGCCAGCAGCTTAATCGGGCAGGGACTCATTGATGGCTACACCTTC. Its translation: CASSLIGQGLIDGYTF. Supplemented by reference TRBV7-9 and TRBJ1-2, the full variable domain reads DTGVSQNPRHKITKRGQNVTFRCDPISEHNRLYWYRQTLGQGPEFLTYFQNEAQLEKSRLLSDRFSAERPKGSFSTLEIQRTEQGDSAMYLCASSLIGQGLIDGYTFGSGTRLTVV.

The CDR3 loop reads CASSHHGGGGQGNQPQHF. In DNA, the CDR3 is TGCGCCAGCAGCCACCATGGGGGGGGAGGACAGGGTAATCAGCCCCAGCATTTT. The chain combines TRBV4-1 with TRBJ1-5; 8 positions match TRBD1. V dropped 3 bases and J dropped 4; count of bases not matched to a gene: 14. Looked up from germline, CDR1 is MGHRA and CDR2 is YSYEKL. The CDR3 sequence is 18 residues long.